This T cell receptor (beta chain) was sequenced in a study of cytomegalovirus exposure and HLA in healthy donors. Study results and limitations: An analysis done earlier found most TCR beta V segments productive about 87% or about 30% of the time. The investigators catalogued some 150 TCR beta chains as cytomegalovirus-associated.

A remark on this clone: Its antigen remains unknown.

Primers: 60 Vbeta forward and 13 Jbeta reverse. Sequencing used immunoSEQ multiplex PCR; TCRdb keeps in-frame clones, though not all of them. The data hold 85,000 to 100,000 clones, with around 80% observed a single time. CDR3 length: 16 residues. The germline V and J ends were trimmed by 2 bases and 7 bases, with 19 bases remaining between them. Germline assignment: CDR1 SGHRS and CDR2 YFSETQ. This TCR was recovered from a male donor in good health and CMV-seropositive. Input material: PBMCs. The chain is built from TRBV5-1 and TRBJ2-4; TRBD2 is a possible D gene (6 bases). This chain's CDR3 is CASSFQGGEVRNIQYF. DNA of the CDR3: TGCGCCAGCAGCTTTCAGGGTGGGGAGGTTCGGAACATTCAGTACTTC.